This T cell receptor beta chain was identified during a study of blood T cell repertoires in COVID-19. For the study at large: Material from acute and convalescent COVID-19 was sourced from the United States, Italy and Spain. PBMCs, B-cell-depleted T cells, or T cells were the source of the cDNA or gDNA that made up the material.

Living in about two dozen US areas, the participants were between roughly 18 and 90 years of age. As processed by the authors: Amplification from reference gene primers served as the basis for estimated nucleated cell counts. The protocol was immunoSEQ multiplex PCR, while the TCRdb copy is restricted to in-frame clones and leaves out a portion. The V and J calls and clone size are taken from that table; D and trimming were inferred from the DNA. The data hold roughly 190,000 clones, with 84% observed a single time. The sample holds one count of this clone. CDR3 length: 18 amino acids. The sequence came from a woman aged 25-40 years who had been exposed to COVID-19. This chain links TRBV21-1 with TRBJ1-5; TRBD1, the table's D call, was not compared with the DNA. TRBV21-1 is described as a pseudogene. Input material: PBMCs or T cells enriched from blood (not recorded which). CDR3 in DNA: TGTGCCAGCAGCTCCTTAGGGACAGGGCATTACGGCAATCAGCCCCAGCATTTT. This gives the protein CASSSLGTGHYGNQPQHF.